The 10 T cell receptor beta chains presented below share a single source sample, sequenced in a study of circulating tumor DNA in untreated peripheral T-cell lymphoma. Method: immunoSEQ multiplex PCR; TCRdb's copy keeps in-frame clones and lacks some. The sample holds over 7,000 clones, around 74% seen once. Sequencing input: tumor tissue. The receptors come from a human donor with peripheral T-cell lymphoma.

This clone occurred a few times. The gene calls are TRBV29-1 and TRBJ2-2, with D possibly being TRBD1 (6 bases). Germline V gene sequence: CDR1 SQVTM, CDR2 ANQGSEA. The CDR3 has 14 residues. Trimming shortened V by 6 bases and J by 2 bases, and 13 bases separated the two germline ends. The CDR3 here is CSVRTAPNTGELFF. Written as DNA, the CDR3 is TGCAGCGTAAGGACAGCCCCAAACACCGGGGAGCTGTTTTTT.

To note about this clone: One junction end disagrees with the germline gene, perhaps due to a read error. This chain links TRBV28 with TRBJ2-7, with D perhaps given as TRBD1 or TRBD2 (5 bases each). The CDR3 contains 12 residues. Germline CDR1 and CDR2: MDHEN and SYDVKM. The DNA for the CDR3 is TGTGCCAGCAGCCTAGGAGGACATTCAGACCACTTC. It is translated as CASSLGGHSDHF.

The rearrangement links TRBV19 to TRBJ1-2; D remains ambiguous. The V gene lost 3 bases and the J gene lost 8 bases, with 13 bases spanning the gap. Per germline, CDR1 LNHDA and CDR2 SQIVND (reference sequence). This CDR3 contains 13 residues. The CDR3 loop is CASSMGLRGGYTF. The DNA of the CDR3 is TGTGCCAGTAGTATGGGTTTGCGGGGAGGCTACACCTTC.

The DNA for the CDR3 is TGTGCCAGCAGTATGCTTCCAAGCCAGCCCCAGCATTTT. Amino acids: CASSMLPSQPQHF. This chain connects TRBV28 to TRBJ1-5, with D unresolved. This CDR3 is 13 amino acids long. Looked up from germline, CDR1 is MDHEN and CDR2 is SYDVKM. V gave up 5 bases and J gave up 7 bases, with 12 bases separating them.

The V and J genes are TRBV28 and TRBJ2-5; D is unclear. Trimming stripped 2 bases from V and 3 bases from J, with 10 bases between. In germline, CDR1 is MDHEN, CDR2 SYDVKM. CDR3 size: 14 residues. The CDR3 bases are TGTGCCAGCAGTTTAACCCCCAGAGAAGAGACCCAGTACTTC. Protein product: CASSLTPREETQYF.

This chain links TRBV1 with TRBJ1-3. TRBV1 is a listed pseudogene. This CDR3 has 17 residues. The CDR3 here is CASSQEGLTSYGNTIYF. The CDR3 DNA follows: TGCGCCAGCAGCCAAGAAGGACTGACAAGCTACGGAAACACCATATATTTT.

The chain links TRBV30 to TRBJ2-7, with TRBD2 identical over 10 bases. The germline V gene has CDR1 GTSNPN and CDR2 SVGIG (reference sequence). J was trimmed by 4 bases and V by 0 bases; bases with no gene match: 3. The CDR3 length is 14 residues. Here the CDR3 DNA reads TGTGCCTGGAGTGTAACTAGCGGGAAGTACGAGCAGTACTTC. Translation gives CAWSVTSGKYEQYF.

The rearrangement joins TRBV28 to TRBJ1-4; D unclear. The CDR3 loop spans 15 amino acids. The germline V gene has CDR1 MDHEN and CDR2 SYDVKM. Between the trimmed V and J ends, which lost 6 bases and 4 bases, there was a span of 15 bases. This CDR3 reads CASRIGRPFNEKLFF. The DNA of the CDR3 is TGTGCCAGCAGGATCGGACGGCCTTTTAATGAAAAACTGTTTTTT.

This clone has a single count. This chain links TRBV11-3 with TRBJ2-5, with 10 bases lining up with TRBD1. V shed 1 base, J shed 5 bases, and the junction held 10 bases outside the gene matches. Germline CDR1 is SGHNT and CDR2 is YENEEA. The CDR3 spans 17 residues. The CDR3 DNA sequence: TGTGCCAGCAGCTTAGGAAAGACAGGGGGCTTTTCGGAGACCCAGTACTTC. This codes for CASSLGKTGGFSETQYF.

J is TRBJ2-1 and V is TRBV14; 16 bases line up with TRBD2. The V segment lost 5 bases and the J segment 7 bases; nucleotides outside the gene matches: 17. Germline CDR1 reads SGHDN; CDR2 reads FVKESK. The CDR3 contains 20 residues. The CDR3 bases are TGTGCCAGCAGCTACGATGCGGGACTAGCGGGAGGGCCTAGACTGAATGAGCAGTTCTTC. Protein product: CASSYDAGLAGGPRLNEQFF.